The 23 T cell receptor beta chains below all came from one sample that was sequenced in a study of regulatory T cells in long-lasting Graves disease (dated by TCRdb to 2020 to 2022). The time point label here, explained by the study, means: newly diagnosed GD, antithyroid drugs for less than 3 months. RNA was extracted from PBMCs in TRIzol for both TCR sequencing and RNA sequencing. Libraries were made using multiplex PCR. The reads were generated on an Illumina HiSeq 4000. iRepertoire HTBI primers and Arm-PCR amplification of CDR3 regions were used to construct TCR beta libraries. TCRdb took the public reads, trimmed them with fastp at Q25, ran MiXCR for clone calling and kept in-frame beta chains. Each CDR3 protein appears once, grouped with its most common genes and DNA. The sample table lists 400,000 to 650,000 distinct CDR3 sequences, about 16% of them with a count of one. The ten biggest clones cover 20% to 25% of the sample.

The same specimen was also included in a second study, on T cells in Graves' hyperthyroidism and ophthalmopathy.

The sequenced sample was peripheral blood mononuclear cells (PBMCs), obtained at new diagnosis, from a patient treated with antithyroid drugs. The receptor source for this set is a woman in her forties or fifties with Graves disease. Donor details come from another sample of the same person, matched by shared clones.

This clonotype showed up many times. This chain uses TRBV20-1 with TRBJ1-5; no clear D gene. Trimming cost V 3 bases and J 6 bases, with 18 bases left between them. The CDR3 sequence is 15 residues long. From germline, CDR1 is DFQATT and CDR2 SNEGSKA (reference sequence). The CDR3 here is CSARMGNGEGQPQHF. In nucleotides, the CDR3 is TGCAGTGCTAGGATGGGAAATGGCGAAGGTCAGCCCCAGCATTTT.

This clonotype came up many times. The chain couples TRBV28 to TRBJ1-1; D uncertain. V was cut by 7 bases and J by 2 bases, with 11 bases left in between. The CDR3 sequence is 13 residues long. Germline CDR1 and CDR2: MDHEN and SYDVKM. The CDR3 is CASKGHGNTEAFF. The CDR3 DNA reads as TGTGCCAGCAAGGGCCACGGCAACACTGAAGCTTTCTTT.

This clonotype was counted ten times or more. The J gene is TRBJ2-2, the V gene TRBV5-1, with D tentatively TRBD1 (7 bases). Germline V gene data show CDR1 as SGHRS and CDR2 as YFSETQ. The CDR3 has 16 amino acids. Trimming took 5 bases from V and 4 from J, leaving 18 bases between them. Written as DNA, the CDR3 is TGCGCCAGCAGTCGCGGAGGGACAGCGAGCACCGGGGAGCTGTTTTTT. Protein sequence: CASSRGGTASTGELFF.

This clonotype was observed many times. The chain uses TRBV12-3 or TRBV12-4 and TRBJ2-3; 7 bases line up with TRBD2. The CDR3 is made up of 15 amino acids. The V and J ends lost 5 bases and 2 bases, in that order; junction bases with no gene match: 7. The CDR3 loop is CASSKVAGLTDTQYF. DNA of the CDR3: TGTGCCAGCAGTAAGGTAGCGGGCCTCACAGATACGCAGTATTTT.

The chain carries TRBV29-1 and TRBJ1-1; no clear D. Germline CDR1 SQVTM, CDR2 ANQGSEA. The germline V and J ends were trimmed by 7 bases and 6 bases, with 18 bases remaining between them. CDR3 size: 13 residues. As DNA, the CDR3 is TGCAGCGCAGGTCGGGGATCCCCACCTGAAGCTTTCTTT. Amino acids: CSAGRGSPPEAFF.

The sample holds a few counts of this clonotype. The gene calls are TRBV18 and TRBJ1-2, with a tentative D call TRBD1 (5 bases). V gave up 3 bases and J gave up 0 bases, with 14 bases separating them. This CDR3 is 16 amino acids long. The V gene's germline CDR1 is KGHSH and CDR2 LQKENI. CDR3 coding DNA: TGTGCCAGCTCACCCATAACGGGGCTATCTAACTATGGCTACACCTTC. Translating gives CASSPITGLSNYGYTF.

This clonotype was seen repeatedly, ten times or more. The gene calls are TRBV28 and TRBJ1-2; no clear D gene. V was trimmed by 3 bases and J by 4 bases, leaving 9 bases between them. Per the germline V gene, CDR1 is MDHEN and CDR2 is SYDVKM. The CDR3 is made up of 13 amino acids. The CDR3 reads CASSFAAGYGYTF. CDR3 coding DNA: TGTGCCAGCAGTTTCGCGGCAGGCTATGGCTACACCTTC.

The V and J genes are TRBV4-1 and TRBJ1-4; perhaps TRBD1 as D (5 bases). The CDR3 has 15 amino acids. Per germline, CDR1 MGHRA and CDR2 YSYEKL. The V and J ends lost 1 base and 9 bases respectively, with 15 bases between them. This CDR3 is CASSQGARGMKKLFF. The CDR3 DNA is TGCGCCAGCAGCCAAGGGGCCCGGGGGATGAAAAAACTGTTTTTT.

This chain connects TRBV29-1 to TRBJ2-3; TRBD2 matches at 9 bases. J gave up 2 bases and V 6 bases, and 12 bases lay outside the gene matches. CDR1 SQVTM and CDR2 ANQGSEA come from the germline V gene. The CDR3 is 16 residues long. The CDR3: CSVGGGGALVTDTQYF. CDR3 in DNA: TGCAGCGTCGGTGGCGGGGGGGCCTTGGTCACAGATACGCAGTATTTT.

Turning to this clonotype: A much larger clone differs by one base, so this may be a read error. The chain links TRBV29-1 to TRBJ2-7; 7 bases align to TRBD2. Germline V gene sequence: CDR1 SQVTM, CDR2 ANQGSEA. The CDR3 length is 14 residues. With V trimmed by 6 bases and J by 2 bases, 10 bases remained unmatched. The chain's CDR3 is CSVSRTSPPYEQYF. The CDR3 nucleotides read TGCAGCGTCTCCCGGACTAGTCCTCCCTACGAGCAGTACTTC.

This clonotype was detected many times. The V call is TRBV3-1, the J call TRBJ1-1; maybe TRBD1 (6 bases). This CDR3 has 14 amino acids. The germline V gene has CDR1 LGHDT and CDR2 YNNKEL (reference sequence). The ends were cut back, 0 bases at V and 6 bases at J, with 11 bases in the middle. CDR3 DNA sequence: TGTGCCAGCAGCCAAGATAGGGGGATCGCTGAAGCTTTCTTT. It translates to CASSQDRGIAEAFF.

This clonotype was detected a few times. A read error may be the cause here, since a much bigger clone is one base away. The rearrangement uses TRBV3-1 and TRBJ1-2; 8 positions agree with TRBD1. The CDR3 extends over 14 amino acids. CDR1 is LGHDT and CDR2 is YNNKEL in the germline V gene (reference sequence). The CDR3 coding sequence is TGTGCCAGCAGCAACCAGGGACAGGACTATGGCCACACCTTC. As protein: CASSNQGQDYGHTF.

The rearrangement links TRBV25-1 to TRBJ1-1; tentatively, D is TRBD1 (6 bases). V gave up 4 bases and J gave up 0 bases, with 27 bases separating them. The CDR3 extends over 20 amino acids. Germline lookup yields CDR1 MGHDK and CDR2 SYGVNS. The CDR3 sequence is CASSVLKGSPGHNLNTEAFF. In DNA form, the CDR3 reads TGTGCCAGCAGTGTGCTAAAGGGGTCACCGGGACACAACTTGAACACTGAAGCTTTCTTT.

Many counts were recorded for this clonotype. The V call is TRBV30, the J call TRBJ2-2; 7 positions match TRBD1. This CDR3 region has 16 residues. Germline V gene lookup returns CDR1 GTSNPN and CDR2 SVGIG (reference sequence). J was trimmed by 4 bases and V by 0 bases; bases with no gene match: 8. The chain's CDR3 is CAWSVLDRKITGELFF. CDR3 sequence (DNA): TGTGCCTGGAGTGTACTGGACAGGAAAATCACCGGGGAGCTGTTTTTT.

This chain links TRBV27 with TRBJ1-1; D call uncertain. V was clipped by 4 bases and J by 4 bases, with 16 bases between them. The CDR3 extends over 15 amino acids. Germline V gives CDR1 MNHEY, CDR2 SMNVEV (reference sequence). The CDR3 region has the DNA TGTGCCAGCAGTTCCTGGGCAGTCCCGAGCACTGAAGCTTTCTTT. It yields the protein CASSSWAVPSTEAFF.

The chain carries TRBV7-9 and TRBJ1-5; D unresolved. From germline, CDR1 is SEHNR and CDR2 FQNEAQ (reference sequence). CDR3 size: 14 residues. V lost 4 bases, J lost 5 bases, and 12 bases lay in between. This chain's CDR3 is CASSSSGIYQPQHF. DNA of the CDR3: TGTGCCAGCAGCTCCTCCGGGATTTATCAGCCCCAGCATTTT.

This clonotype was picked up many times. The chain recombines TRBV9 with TRBJ2-5; possible D gene TRBD2, 6 bases. Per the germline V gene, CDR1 is SGDLS and CDR2 is YYNGEE. CDR3 length: 13 residues. V dropped 10 bases and J dropped 4 bases, with 17 bases sitting between them. The CDR3 loop reads CAAGSGRPETQYF. The CDR3 region has the DNA TGTGCCGCCGGGAGCGGGCGCCCAGAGACCCAGTACTTC.

There are a few counts of this clonotype. V gene TRBV7-8 combines with J gene TRBJ2-7, with a tentative D call TRBD2 (5 bases). From germline, CDR1 is SGHVS and CDR2 FQNEAQ. Deletions cut 7 bases from V and 3 bases from J, with 16 bases between. The CDR3 runs to 14 residues. CDR3: CASTLGSGNYEQYF. CDR3 DNA sequence: TGTGCCAGCACTCTAGGGAGCGGTAACTACGAGCAGTACTTC.

This clonotype was observed many times. This chain links TRBV11-1 with TRBJ2-5; 11 nucleotides match TRBD2. J was trimmed by 4 bases and V by 4 bases; bases with no gene match: 5. The CDR3 spans 15 residues. Germline CDR1 is SGHAT and CDR2 is FQDESV (reference sequence). This CDR3 reads CASSSGTSGAETQYF. DNA of the CDR3: TGTGCCAGCAGCTCGGGGACTAGCGGAGCAGAGACCCAGTACTTC.

This clonotype was seen more than once but under ten times. The chain joins TRBV27 to TRBJ1-1, with D possibly matching TRBD1 (5 bases). This CDR3 region has 16 residues. V was pared by 5 bases and J by 3 bases, with 19 bases between. Germline lookup yields CDR1 MNHEY and CDR2 SMNVEV (reference sequence). The CDR3 loop reads CASSRAGGIIYTEAFF. For the CDR3, the DNA is TGTGCCAGCAGTAGGGCCGGGGGGATAATTTACACTGAAGCTTTCTTT.

This clonotype has a count of ten or more. CDR3 DNA sequence: TGTGCCAGCAGCCCATCCGGGACAGGGCTTCGCGAGCAGTACTTC. Translating gives CASSPSGTGLREQYF. This sequence joins TRBV3-1 and TRBJ2-7; 9 positions match TRBD1. J gave up 6 bases and V 4 bases, and 10 bases lay outside the gene matches. CDR3 length equals 15 residues. Per the germline V gene, CDR1 is LGHDT and CDR2 is YNNKEL (reference sequence).

For this clonotype: One base away lies a much larger clone, so this may be a sequencing read error. The chain carries TRBV9 and TRBJ1-1; tentative D call: TRBD1 (6 bases). Germline V gives CDR1 SGDLS, CDR2 YYNGEE. This CDR3 comprises 15 residues. CDR3 in DNA: TGTGCCAGCAGCGTAGGAGACAGGCCGATCACTGTAGCTTTCTTT. Protein sequence: CASSVGDRPITVAFF.

This clonotype was recorded at least ten times. The chain recombines TRBV6-1 with TRBJ2-3; 8 nucleotides agree with TRBD2. Germline V lookup: CDR1 MNHNS, CDR2 SASEGT. This CDR3 spans 15 amino acids. Trimming removed 7 bases from V and 2 bases from J; junction bases left unmatched: 8. CDR3 bases: TGTGCCAGCACCACGGGAGGGATGTCCACAGATACGCAGTATTTT. Translation gives CASTTGGMSTDTQYF.